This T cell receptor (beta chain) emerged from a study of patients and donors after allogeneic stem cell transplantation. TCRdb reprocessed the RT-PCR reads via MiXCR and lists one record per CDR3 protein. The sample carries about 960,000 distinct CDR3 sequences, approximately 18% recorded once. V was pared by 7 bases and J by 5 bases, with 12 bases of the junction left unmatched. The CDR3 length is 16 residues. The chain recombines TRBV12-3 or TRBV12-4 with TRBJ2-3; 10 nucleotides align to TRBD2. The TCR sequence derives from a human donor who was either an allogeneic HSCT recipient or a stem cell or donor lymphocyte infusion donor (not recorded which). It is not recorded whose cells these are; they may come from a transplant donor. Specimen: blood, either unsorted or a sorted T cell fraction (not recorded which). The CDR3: CASTGRTSGIQDTQYF. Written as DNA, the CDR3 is TGTGCCAGCACCGGACGGACTAGCGGAATCCAAGATACGCAGTATTTT.